This entry is about one T cell receptor beta chain. Antigen specificity is unknown. These data belong to a study of cytomegalovirus exposure and HLA in healthy donors. V gave up 0 bases and J gave up 8 bases, with 11 bases separating them. Germline V gives CDR1 MNHEY, CDR2 SMNVEV (reference sequence). The CDR3 is 14 amino acids. Study-wide findings and caveats: Cytomegalovirus-associated status was assigned to fewer than 200 TCR beta chains. Clonal expansion, a later analysis showed, was greater in HLA-associated TCR beta chains than in equally common others. Presence/absence analyses rested on an assumption that sequencing depth was roughly uniform across donors.

The PCR made use of 60 Vbeta and 13 Jbeta primers. In the original analysis: In a later analysis, of 84 million or so unique beta chains, about 12 million appeared in at least two donors. The protocol was immunoSEQ multiplex PCR, while the TCRdb copy is restricted to in-frame clones and leaves out a portion. V, J and clone size are taken as reported in that table, and D and trimming were inferred from the DNA itself. This sample's table reports 45,000 to 65,000 clones. The clonotype was recovered from a man aged 18 to 29 in good health and CMV-seropositive. Sequencing input: PBMCs. The chain recombines TRBV27 with TRBJ2-4; D not certain. The CDR3: CASSLSPGLDIQYF. CDR3 DNA: TGTGCCAGCAGTTTATCTCCGGGTTTGGACATTCAGTACTTC.